Described below is a single TCR beta chain sequence and its context. Diagnosis rested on symptoms, serum thyroxine and TRAb, thyroid ultrasound, and orbital computed tomography. Using RNA transcripts as the source, TCR beta CDR3 regions were amplified. Initially, a first-round RT-PCR of the TCR CDR3 employed the HTBI primer set. Via MiXCR, TCRdb re-called the multiplex PCR reads, giving one row per CDR3 protein. The table has approximately 490,000 distinct CDR3 sequences, under 25% seen once. The CDR3 extends over 13 amino acids. Germline V gene sequence: CDR1 DFQATT, CDR2 SNEGSKA (reference sequence). Trimming shortened V by 5 bases and J by 2 bases, and 12 bases separated the two germline ends. The sample originates from a study of T cells in Graves' hyperthyroidism and ophthalmopathy.

V is TRBV20-1 and J is TRBJ1-1; a weak D match, TRBD1 (6 bases). The TCR sequence derives from a woman aged 70-85 years with Graves' ophthalmopathy. The sequencing input was blood. The CDR3 region is CSAGGGYNTEAFF. In DNA form, the CDR3 reads TGCAGTGCTGGAGGGGGGTATAACACTGAAGCTTTCTTT.